The rows below give T cell receptor beta chains drawn from one sample of a study of graft-versus-host responses after intestinal transplantation. Only in-frame clones appear in the TCRdb table, and some are missing; sequencing was by immunoSEQ multiplex PCR. The repertoire consists of some 130,000 clones, with about 92% occurring once and the leading ten covering around 0.16%. Antigen specificity for these receptors is unknown. Source: unstimulated CD4+ T cells sorted from spleen or lymph node cells, taken before intestinal transplant. These receptors were collected from a human donor who received an intestinal transplant. Each CDR3 is given with its conserved first and last residue. Fields, in order: J gene, CDR3 length, clone size, V gene, CDR3 protein. The size field is filled for only some rows; it gives once, few, many or a size class.

>TRBJ2-7|15|once|TRBV7-6
CASSPKDRGLGEQYF
>TRBJ2-5|12|once|TRBV5-1
CASSLGMETQYF
>TRBJ1-5|14|once|TRBV6-1
CASSATGDNQPQHF
>TRBJ1-6|15|NA|TRBV4-1
CASRGSYSYNSPLHF
>NA|14|NA|TRBV6-6
CASSYGGGRDEQYF
>TRBJ1-2|16|NA|TRBV7-3
CASSSGQSRANYGYTF
>TRBJ2-1|15|NA|TRBV11-1
CASSLLAGGYNEQFF
>TRBJ1-1|13|NA|TRBV15
CATSRFTLGQAFF
>TRBJ1-2|16|NA|TRBV14
CASSPSRLRVTVGYTF
>TRBJ1-2|14|few|TRBV6-6
CASSRQGLNYGYTF
>TRBJ2-3|13|once|TRBV7-7
CASSLGHGDTQYF
>TRBJ2-5|11|NA|TRBV12-5
CASGLIETQYF
>TRBJ1-5|16|NA|TRBV5-6
CASSNAGPYSNQPQHF
>TRBJ2-7|15|NA|TRBV5-4
CASSYMTGSGYEQYF
>TRBJ2-3|15|NA|TRBV4-1
CASTSGLSSTDTQYF
>TRBJ2-7|15|NA|TRBV19
CASSRGGLSSYEQYF
>TRBJ1-1|15|NA|TRBV5-1
CASSLGQGGNTEAFF
>TRBJ2-3|15|NA|TRBV11-3
CASSTPRGNTDTQYF
>TRBJ1-4|11|NA|TRBV20-1
CSARRNEKLFF
>TRBJ2-7|14|NA|TRBV6-5
CASSSSGVSYEQYF
>TRBJ1-1|15|NA|TRBV5-1
CASSLLVSQGTEAFF
>TRBJ2-7|14|NA|TRBV11-3
CASSPRGDLYEQYF
>TRBJ2-3|16|NA|TRBV5-6
CASSLLLWGPTDTQYF
>TRBJ2-5|13|once|TRBV9
CASSVAVQETQYF
>TRBJ1-4|16|NA|TRBV4-2
CASSQELGRGGEKLFF
>TRBJ1-5|16|NA|TRBV15
CATSRDRTVRNQPQHF
>TRBJ1-5|13|NA|TRBV4-1
CASSQGTATPQHF
>TRBJ1-4|15|NA|TRBV13
CASSQFRGGDEKLFF
>TRBJ1-1|11|NA|TRBV2
CASIWNTEAFF
>TRBJ2-3|14|NA|TRBV10-3
CAINYRGDTDTQYF
>TRBJ1-6|16|NA|TRBV19
CASRTEESSYNSPLHF
>TRBJ2-1|13|NA|TRBV30
CAWKGQAYNEQFF
>TRBJ2-1|15|NA|TRBV9
CASSGGASGDNEQFF
>TRBJ1-2|14|NA|TRBV9
CASSVGQGDYGYTF
>TRBJ1-1|11|once|TRBV7-9
CASSLGGKAFF
>TRBJ2-7|15|NA|TRBV6-1
CASSQDRRSSYEQYF
>TRBJ1-6|12|once|TRBV6-5
CASSYDGALTHF
>TRBJ2-5|14|NA|TRBV7-3
CASSLAGAAETQYF
>TRBJ2-7|15|NA|TRBV6-5
CASSSRLGSSYEQYF
>TRBJ2-7|12|NA|TRBV6-1
CATGRDVYEQYF
>TRBJ2-3|15|NA|TRBV18
CASSPVGQLTDTQYF
>TRBJ2-3|15|NA|TRBV19
CASSIGAAPGDTQYF
>TRBJ2-3|17|NA|TRBV10-3
CAISESLAHTNTDTQYF
>TRBJ1-1|14|once|TRBV7-8
CASSSRGLNTEAFF
>TRBJ2-7|16|NA|TRBV5-1
CASSLVTTLSSYEQYF
>TRBJ2-2|17|NA|TRBV10-1
CASSESSGGVNTGELFF
>TRBJ1-6|14|NA|TRBV15
CATSRGGWGSPLHF
>TRBJ2-7|14|NA|TRBV6-5
CASSPMPIRYEQYF
>TRBJ2-3|13|NA|TRBV9
CASSSNPSSAAYF
>TRBJ1-1|13|NA|TRBV10-3
CAISVSGADEAFF
>TRBJ2-2|14|NA|TRBV11-3
CASSLYVGPGELFF
>TRBJ2-3|15|NA|TRBV9
CASSVAPASTDTQYF
>TRBJ1-3|15|NA|TRBV19
CASTIPGPSGNTIYF
>TRBJ2-7|14|NA|TRBV19
CASSIWAGPYEQYF
>TRBJ2-7|13|NA|TRBV14
CASSQGGPREQYF